These T cell receptor beta chains were read from a single sample in a study of post-analysis software for immune sequencing data. Each CDR3 protein gets one entry after TCRdb re-called the PCR reads with MiXCR. The sample records 350,000 to 500,000 distinct CDR3 sequences, approximately 38% being singletons. The sequencing sample was made of blood. The receptors originated from a girl under 10 years old with multiple sclerosis. The CDR3 runs from the conserved cysteine through the conserved F or W. A D gene is named only where the DNA matches it firmly. Not every row has a clone size; where given, it reads once, few, many or a size class.

-	TRBV20-1	TRBD2	TRBJ2-1	TGCAGTGCTAGTGCGGGGAGGGCCTACAATGAGCAGTTCTTC	CSASAGRAYNEQFF
-	TRBV18	-	TRBJ2-7	TGTGCCAGCTCTTTCCGCAGGGGCTACGAGCAGTACTTC	CASSFRRGYEQYF
-	TRBV20-1	TRBD1	TRBJ1-3	TGCAGTGCTACGACAGGGTGGAGCTCTGGAAACACCATATATTTT	CSATTGWSSGNTIYF
many	TRBV9	-	TRBJ2-3	TGTGCCAGCAGCCCAAGCGGGTATACGCAGTATTTT	CASSPSGYTQYF
-	TRBV20-1	TRBD2	TRBJ2-1	TGCAGTGTTAGCCTTCGGCGGACTAGCGTGTACAATGAGCAGTTCTTC	CSVSLRRTSVYNEQFF
-	TRBV9	-	TRBJ2-6	TGTGCCAGCAGCGTAGGGGGCTCAGGCACTATCTCTGGGGCCAACGTCCTGACTTTC	CASSVGGSGTISGANVLTF
-	TRBV4-3	TRBD2	TRBJ2-1	TGCGCCAGCAGCCAAGATGCTAGCGGGAGAGTAAGCTCCTACAATGAGCAGTTCTTC	CASSQDASGRVSSYNEQFF
few	TRBV15	-	TRBJ2-2	TGTGCCACCAGCAGAGTGGACCCCGGGGAGCTGTTTTTT	CATSRVDPGELFF
-	TRBV6-6	TRBD1	TRBJ2-1	TGTGCCAGCAGCCCTGGGACAGGGGGCCACAATGAGCAGTTCTTC	CASSPGTGGHNEQFF
few	TRBV5-1	-	TRBJ2-1	TGCGCCAGCAGCTTGGAGGGCGGACTGGGCCATGAGCAGTTCTTC	CASSLEGGLGHEQFF
-	TRBV7-9	-	TRBJ2-7	TGTGCCAGCAGCTTCAGGACCGACTCCTACGAGCAGTACTTC	CASSFRTDSYEQYF
-	TRBV20-1	TRBD2	TRBJ2-3	TGCAGTGCTAGAGACCCCCGTGAGCGGGGGAGTCGTAGCACAGATACGCAGTATTTT	CSARDPRERGSRSTDTQYF
-	TRBV7-8	-	TRBJ2-1	TGTGCCAGCAGCCCGAGTGGGATAGGGTGGAATGAGCAGTTCTTC	CASSPSGIGWNEQFF
-	TRBV12-3/TRBV12-4	TRBD2	TRBJ2-3	TGTGCCAGCAGCCGCGCGACTAGCGGGAGTACAGATACGCAGTATTTT	CASSRATSGSTDTQYF
-	TRBV4-1	TRBD1	TRBJ2-5	TGCGCCACCAGCCCGGTGGGACAGAACCAAGAGACCCAGTACTTC	CATSPVGQNQETQYF
-	TRBV7-2	TRBD2	TRBJ2-1	TGTGTCAGCAGCTCCTCTGCGGGGGTTAACTACAATGAGCAGTTCTTC	CVSSSSAGVNYNEQFF
-	TRBV7-8	-	TRBJ2-1	TGTGCCAGCAGCACCCTTCCCACTAATGAGCAGTTCTTC	CASSTLPTNEQFF
many	TRBV29-1	TRBD1	TRBJ2-7	TGCAGCGCCGCGGGACAGGGGGCGAACGAGCAGTACTTC	CSAAGQGANEQYF
few	TRBV20-1	-	TRBJ1-2	TGCAGTGCCAACTCCCCCTACGCGGGAGGCTACACCTTC	CSANSPYAGGYTF
-	TRBV28	TRBD2	TRBJ2-7	TGTGCCAGCATGGGACTAGCATCCCAGTGCGAGCAGTACTTC	CASMGLASQCEQYF
few	TRBV20-1	-	TRBJ2-5	TGCAGTGCCCGGGACAATGAGCAGTACTTC	CSARDNEQYF
-	TRBV28	-	TRBJ1-5	TGTGCCAGCAGCCCTTGGCGGGACAATCAGCCCCAGCATTTT	CASSPWRDNQPQHF
few	TRBV7-9	TRBD1	TRBJ2-7	TGTGCCAGCAGCTTAGAAGGGGGCGGGTACGAGCAGTACTTC	CASSLEGGGYEQYF
few	TRBV20-1	-	TRBJ1-2	TGCAGTGCTAGAGATACACATAACTATGGCTACACCTTC	CSARDTHNYGYTF
many	TRBV25-1	-	TRBJ2-5	TGTGCCAGCAGTGAGCCAGGGCAAGAGACCCAGTACTTC	CASSEPGQETQYF
-	TRBV20-1	-	TRBJ2-1	TGCAGTGCTAGAGATCGTGACCGCGAGCAGTTCTTC	CSARDRDREQFF
-	TRBV7-9	-	TRBJ1-2	TGTGCCAGCAGCGCCAGAGATCTGGGCTATGGCTACACCTTC	CASSARDLGYGYTF
-	TRBV7-9	-	TRBJ1-4	TGTGCCAGCAGCTTACCGACAACGGATGAAAAACTGTTTTTT	CASSLPTTDEKLFF
few	TRBV6-5	TRBD1	TRBJ1-6	TGTGCCAGCAGTTACTGGAGGGGGCGAGGCAATTCACCCCTCCACTTT	CASSYWRGRGNSPLHF
many	TRBV5-1	-	TRBJ2-7	TGTGCCAGCAGCTCCTCCTACGAGCAGTACTTC	CASSSSYEQYF
-	TRBV4-1	-	TRBJ1-2	TGCGCCAGCAGCCAAGAGCAAGGGGCTACCGGCTACACCTTC	CASSQEQGATGYTF
many	TRBV27	-	TRBJ2-1	TGTGCCAGCAGTTTCCGGGGGGCGGGGTACAATGAGCAGTTCTTC	CASSFRGAGYNEQFF
-	TRBV21-1	-	TRBJ1-4	TGTGCCAGCAGCGTTAAATCGGCGGGACCTAATGAAAAACTGTTTTTT	CASSVKSAGPNEKLFF
-	TRBV6-5	-	TRBJ1-2	TGTGCCAGCAGTTACTCGACCTGGGGAAACGGCAACTATGGCTACACCTTC	CASSYSTWGNGNYGYTF
-	TRBV29-1	TRBD2	TRBJ2-7	TGCAGCGCTACCTTGGGCGGGAGATTCTACGAGCAGTACTTC	CSATLGGRFYEQYF
-	TRBV4-3	-	TRBJ2-7	TGCGCCAGCAGCCAAGGGCGGGACGTCCGCTACGAGCAGTACTTC	CASSQGRDVRYEQYF
-	TRBV12-3/TRBV12-4	-	TRBJ2-1	TGTGCCAGCAGTTTTCCCTGGTATGAGCAGTTCTTC	CASSFPWYEQFF
-	TRBV9	-	TRBJ1-1	TGTGCCACTTCAGCGACAGCCGCCATGAACACTGAAGCTTTCTTT	CATSATAAMNTEAFF
few	TRBV5-1	-	TRBJ2-7	TGCGCCAGCCGGCGAGACGGAGAGACTCAGTACTTC	CASRRDGETQYF
-	TRBV6-5	-	TRBJ1-3	TGTGCCAGCAGTTACATTACCCCCTCCGGCGCTCCCTCTGGAAACACCATATATTTT	CASSYITPSGAPSGNTIYF
-	TRBV5-6	TRBD1	TRBJ1-2	TGTGCCAGCAGCCCCGGGACAGGGGTCGGTGGCTACACCTTC	CASSPGTGVGGYTF